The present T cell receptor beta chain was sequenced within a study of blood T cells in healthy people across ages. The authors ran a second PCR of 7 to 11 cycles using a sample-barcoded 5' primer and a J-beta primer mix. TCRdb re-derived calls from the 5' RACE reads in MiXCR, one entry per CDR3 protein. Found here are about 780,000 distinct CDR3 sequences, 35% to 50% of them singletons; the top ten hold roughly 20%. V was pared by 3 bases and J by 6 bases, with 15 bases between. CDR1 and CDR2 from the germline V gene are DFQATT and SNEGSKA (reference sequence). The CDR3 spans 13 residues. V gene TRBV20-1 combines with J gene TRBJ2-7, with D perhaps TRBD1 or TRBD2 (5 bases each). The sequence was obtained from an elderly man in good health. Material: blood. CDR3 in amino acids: CSARPPGRGEQYF. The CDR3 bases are TGCAGTGCTAGGCCTCCGGGACGGGGCGAGCAGTACTTC.